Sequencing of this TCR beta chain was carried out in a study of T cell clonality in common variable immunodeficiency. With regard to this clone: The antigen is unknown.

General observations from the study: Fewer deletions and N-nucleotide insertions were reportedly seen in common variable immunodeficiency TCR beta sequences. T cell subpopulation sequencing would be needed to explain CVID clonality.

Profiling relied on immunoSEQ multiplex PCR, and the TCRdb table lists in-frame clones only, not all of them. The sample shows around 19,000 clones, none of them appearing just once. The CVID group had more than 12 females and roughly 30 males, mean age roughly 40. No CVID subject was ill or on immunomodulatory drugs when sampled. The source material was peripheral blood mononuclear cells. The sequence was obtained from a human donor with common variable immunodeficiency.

This chain's CDR3 is CSALPDRNNEKLFF. CDR3 DNA, as far as it was read: TGCAGCGCGCTACCGGACAGGAATAATGAAAAA. This rearrangement joins TRBV29-1 to TRBJ1-4; 7 bases align to TRBD1. The CDR3 end lies 3 residues beyond the end of the read and is filled in from the germline J gene. Per the germline V gene, CDR1 is SQVTM and CDR2 is ANQGSEA. This CDR3 has 14 residues. V shed 7 bases, J shed 4 bases, and the junction held 9 bases outside the gene matches.